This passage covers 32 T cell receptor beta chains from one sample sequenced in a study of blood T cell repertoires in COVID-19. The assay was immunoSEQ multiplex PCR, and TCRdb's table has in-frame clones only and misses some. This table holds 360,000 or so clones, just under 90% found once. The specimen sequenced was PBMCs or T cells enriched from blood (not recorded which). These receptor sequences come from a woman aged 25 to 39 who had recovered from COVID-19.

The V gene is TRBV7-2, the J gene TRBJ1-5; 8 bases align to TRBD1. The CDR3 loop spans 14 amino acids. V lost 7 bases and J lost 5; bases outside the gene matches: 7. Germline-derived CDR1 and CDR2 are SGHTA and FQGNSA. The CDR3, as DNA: TGTGCCAGCAACGACAGGGGTCCATATCAGCCCCAGCATTTT. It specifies CASNDRGPYQPQHF.

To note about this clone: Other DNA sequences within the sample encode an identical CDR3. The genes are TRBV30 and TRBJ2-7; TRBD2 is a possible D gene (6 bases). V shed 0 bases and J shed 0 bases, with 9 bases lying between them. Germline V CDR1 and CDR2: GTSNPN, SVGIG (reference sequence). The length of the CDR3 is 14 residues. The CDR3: CAWSVRGSSYEQYF. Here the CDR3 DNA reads TGTGCCTGGAGTGTCCGGGGGAGCTCCTACGAGCAGTACTTC.

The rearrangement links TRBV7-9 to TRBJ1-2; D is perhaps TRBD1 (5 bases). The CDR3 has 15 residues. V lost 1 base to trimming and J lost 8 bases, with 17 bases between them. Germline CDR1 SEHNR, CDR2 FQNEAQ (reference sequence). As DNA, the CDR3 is TGTGCCAGCAGCTTAGGTCTCGGACAAGTAGGAGGCTACACCTTC. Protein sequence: CASSLGLGQVGGYTF.

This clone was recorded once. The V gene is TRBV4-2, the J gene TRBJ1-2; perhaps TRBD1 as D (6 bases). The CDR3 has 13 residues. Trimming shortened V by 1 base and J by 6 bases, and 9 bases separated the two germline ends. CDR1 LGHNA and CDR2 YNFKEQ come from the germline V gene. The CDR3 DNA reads TGTGCCAGCAGCCAAGTCCGGGACAATGGCTACACCTTC. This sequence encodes CASSQVRDNGYTF.

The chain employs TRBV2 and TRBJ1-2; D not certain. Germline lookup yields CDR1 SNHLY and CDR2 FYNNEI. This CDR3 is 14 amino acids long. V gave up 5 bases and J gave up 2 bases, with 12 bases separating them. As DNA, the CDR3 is TGTGCCAGCAGTCACGACAAATCAAACTATGGCTACACCTTC. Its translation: CASSHDKSNYGYTF.

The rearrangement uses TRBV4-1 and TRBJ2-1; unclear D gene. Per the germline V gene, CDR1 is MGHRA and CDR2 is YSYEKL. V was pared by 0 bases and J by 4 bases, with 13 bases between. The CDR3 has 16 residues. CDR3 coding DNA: TGCGCCAGCAGCCAAGACGACTCGACGAGATACAATGAGCAGTTCTTC. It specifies CASSQDDSTRYNEQFF.

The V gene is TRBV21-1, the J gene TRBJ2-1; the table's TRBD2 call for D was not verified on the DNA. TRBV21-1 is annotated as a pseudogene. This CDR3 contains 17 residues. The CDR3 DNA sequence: TGTGCCAGCAGCAAGCGGGGGTGCGACTACAACTACAATGAGCAGTTCTTC. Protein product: CASSKRGCDYNYNEQFF.

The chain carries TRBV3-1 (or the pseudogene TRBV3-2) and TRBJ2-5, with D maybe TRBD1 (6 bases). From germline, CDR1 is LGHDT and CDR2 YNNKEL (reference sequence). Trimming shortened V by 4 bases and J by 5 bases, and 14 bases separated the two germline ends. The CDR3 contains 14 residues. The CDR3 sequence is CASSPRTQGETQYF. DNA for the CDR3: TGTGCCAGCAGCCCTCGGACCCAGGGGGAGACCCAGTACTTC.

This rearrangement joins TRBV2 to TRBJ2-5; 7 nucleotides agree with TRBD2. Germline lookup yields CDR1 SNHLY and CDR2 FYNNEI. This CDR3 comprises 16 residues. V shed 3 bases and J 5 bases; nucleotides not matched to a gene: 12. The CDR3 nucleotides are TGTGCCAGCAGTGAGGGTATCCGGGGGGAGGGGGAGACCCAGTACTTC. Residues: CASSEGIRGEGETQYF.

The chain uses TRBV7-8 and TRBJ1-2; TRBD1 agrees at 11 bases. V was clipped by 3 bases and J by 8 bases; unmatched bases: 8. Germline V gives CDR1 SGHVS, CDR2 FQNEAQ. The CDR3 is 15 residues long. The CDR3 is CASSFFGQGAGGYTF. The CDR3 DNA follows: TGTGCCAGCAGCTTCTTCGGACAGGGGGCAGGAGGCTACACCTTC. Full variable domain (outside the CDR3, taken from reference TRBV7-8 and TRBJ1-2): GAGVSQSPRYKVAKRGQDVALRCDPISGHVSLFWYQQALGQGPEFLTYFQNEAQLDKSGLPSDRFFAERPEGSVSTLKIQRTQQEDSAVYLCASSFFGQGAGGYTFGSGTRLTVV.

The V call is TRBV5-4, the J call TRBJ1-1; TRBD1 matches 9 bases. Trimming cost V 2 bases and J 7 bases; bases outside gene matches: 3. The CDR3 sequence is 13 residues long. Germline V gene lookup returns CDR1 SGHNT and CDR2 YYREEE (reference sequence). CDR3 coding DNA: TGTGCCAGCAGCTTACAGGGGGCGGGTGAAGCTTTCTTT. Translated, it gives CASSLQGAGEAFF.

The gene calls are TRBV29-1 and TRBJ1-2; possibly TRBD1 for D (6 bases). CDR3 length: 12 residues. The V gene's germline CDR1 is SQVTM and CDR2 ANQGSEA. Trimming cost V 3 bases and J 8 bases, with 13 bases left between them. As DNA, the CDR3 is TGCAGCGTTGAGGGGGGGGCAGGGGGCTACACCTTC. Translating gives CSVEGGAGGYTF. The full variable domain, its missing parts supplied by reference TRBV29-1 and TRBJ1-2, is SAVISQKPSRDICQRGTSLTIQCQVDSQVTMMFWYRQQPGQSLTLIATANQGSEATYESGFVIDKFPISRPNLTFSTLTVSNMSPEDSSIYLCSVEGGAGGYTFGSGTRLTVV.

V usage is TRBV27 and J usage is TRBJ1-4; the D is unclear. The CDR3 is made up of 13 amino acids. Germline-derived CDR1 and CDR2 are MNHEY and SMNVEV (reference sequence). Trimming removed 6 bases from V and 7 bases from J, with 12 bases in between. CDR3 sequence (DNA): TGTGCCAGCAGCCCCCGGGTCGGTGAAAAACTGTTTTTT. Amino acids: CASSPRVGEKLFF. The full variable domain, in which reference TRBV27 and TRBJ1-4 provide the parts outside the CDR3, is EAQVTQNPRYLITVTGKKLTVTCSQNMNHEYMSWYRQDPGLGLRQIYYSMNVEVTDKGDVPEGYKVSRKEKRNFPLILESPSPNQTSLYFCASSPRVGEKLFFGSGTQLSVL.

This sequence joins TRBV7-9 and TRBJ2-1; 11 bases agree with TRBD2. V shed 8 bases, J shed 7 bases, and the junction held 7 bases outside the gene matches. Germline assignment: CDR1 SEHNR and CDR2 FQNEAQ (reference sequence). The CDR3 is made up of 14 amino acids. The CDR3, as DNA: TGTGCCAGCCGGGGGCTAGCGGGAGGAAATGAGCAGTTCTTC. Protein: CASRGLAGGNEQFF.

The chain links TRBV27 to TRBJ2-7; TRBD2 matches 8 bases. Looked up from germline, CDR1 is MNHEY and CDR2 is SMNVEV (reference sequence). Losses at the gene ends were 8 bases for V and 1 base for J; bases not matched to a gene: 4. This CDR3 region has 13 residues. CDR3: CASGGGSSYEQYF. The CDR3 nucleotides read TGTGCCAGCGGCGGGGGGAGTTCCTACGAGCAGTACTTC.

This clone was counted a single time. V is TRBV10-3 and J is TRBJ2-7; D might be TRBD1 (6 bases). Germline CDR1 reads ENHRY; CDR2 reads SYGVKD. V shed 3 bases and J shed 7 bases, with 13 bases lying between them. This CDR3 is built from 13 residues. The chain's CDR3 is CAISDGTTREQYF. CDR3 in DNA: TGTGCCATCAGTGATGGGACAACGAGGGAGCAGTACTTC.

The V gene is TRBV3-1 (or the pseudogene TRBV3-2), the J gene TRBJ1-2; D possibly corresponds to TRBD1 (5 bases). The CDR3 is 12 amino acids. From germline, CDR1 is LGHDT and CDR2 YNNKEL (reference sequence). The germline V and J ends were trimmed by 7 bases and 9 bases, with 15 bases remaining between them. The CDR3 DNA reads TGTGCCAGCATGGTTCAGGGAGGGAGCTACACCTTC. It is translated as CASMVQGGSYTF.

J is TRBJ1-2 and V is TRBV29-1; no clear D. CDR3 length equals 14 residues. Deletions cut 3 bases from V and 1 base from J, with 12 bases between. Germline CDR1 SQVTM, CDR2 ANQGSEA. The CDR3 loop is CSVDGENYNYGYTF. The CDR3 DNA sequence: TGCAGCGTTGATGGTGAAAACTATAACTATGGCTACACCTTC.

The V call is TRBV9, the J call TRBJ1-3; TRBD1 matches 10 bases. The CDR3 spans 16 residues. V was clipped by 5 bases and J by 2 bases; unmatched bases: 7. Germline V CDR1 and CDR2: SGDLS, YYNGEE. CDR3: CASSGLTGGTGNTIYF. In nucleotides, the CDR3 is TGTGCCAGCAGTGGTTTGACAGGGGGCACTGGAAACACCATATATTTT.

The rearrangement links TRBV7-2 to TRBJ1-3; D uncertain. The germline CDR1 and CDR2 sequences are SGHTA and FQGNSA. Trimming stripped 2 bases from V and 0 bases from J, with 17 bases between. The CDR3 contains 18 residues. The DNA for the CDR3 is TGTGCCAGCAGCTTATACAACGGCGGGCTTTCCTCTGGAAACACCATATATTTT. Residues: CASSLYNGGLSSGNTIYF.

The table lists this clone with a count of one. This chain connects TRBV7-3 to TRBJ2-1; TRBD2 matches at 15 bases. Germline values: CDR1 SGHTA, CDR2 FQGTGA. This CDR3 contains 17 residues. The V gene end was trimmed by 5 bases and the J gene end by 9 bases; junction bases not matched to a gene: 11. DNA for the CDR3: TGTGCCAGCAGCCCCCGGACTAGCGGGAGGGCCGGGCGTGAGCAGTTCTTC. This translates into CASSPRTSGRAGREQFF.

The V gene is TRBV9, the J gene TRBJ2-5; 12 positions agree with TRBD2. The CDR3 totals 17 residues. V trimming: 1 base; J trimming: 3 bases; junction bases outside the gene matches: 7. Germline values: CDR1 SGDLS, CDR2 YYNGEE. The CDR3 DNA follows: TGTGCCAGCAGCGTAAAGGGACTAGCGGGCCCAAAAGAGACCCAGTACTTC. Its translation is CASSVKGLAGPKETQYF.

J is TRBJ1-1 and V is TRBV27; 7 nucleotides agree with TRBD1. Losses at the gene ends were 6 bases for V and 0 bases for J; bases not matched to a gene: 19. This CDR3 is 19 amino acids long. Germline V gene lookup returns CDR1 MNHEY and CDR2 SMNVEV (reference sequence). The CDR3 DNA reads TGTGCCAGCAGCCAACAAAGACTGACAGGGCTCAGTATGAACACTGAAGCTTTCTTT. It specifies CASSQQRLTGLSMNTEAFF.

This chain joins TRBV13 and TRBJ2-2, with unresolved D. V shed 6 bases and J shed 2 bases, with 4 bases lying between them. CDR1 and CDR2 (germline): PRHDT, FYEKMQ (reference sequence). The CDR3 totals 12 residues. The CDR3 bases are TGTGCCAGCAGTACTAACACCGGGGAGCTGTTTTTT. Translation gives CASSTNTGELFF.

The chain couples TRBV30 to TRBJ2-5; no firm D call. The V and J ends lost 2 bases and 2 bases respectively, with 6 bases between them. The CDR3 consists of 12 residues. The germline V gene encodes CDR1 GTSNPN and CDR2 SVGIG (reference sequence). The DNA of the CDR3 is TGTGCCTGGAGTCCAGAACAAGAGACCCAGTACTTC. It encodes CAWSPEQETQYF.

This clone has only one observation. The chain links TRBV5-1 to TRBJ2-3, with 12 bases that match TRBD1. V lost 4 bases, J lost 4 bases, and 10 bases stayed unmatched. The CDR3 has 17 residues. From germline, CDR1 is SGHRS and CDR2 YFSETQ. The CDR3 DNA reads TGCGCCAGCAGCACGACGGGGACAGGGGGCTTTCCAGATACGCAGTATTTT. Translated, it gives CASSTTGTGGFPDTQYF.

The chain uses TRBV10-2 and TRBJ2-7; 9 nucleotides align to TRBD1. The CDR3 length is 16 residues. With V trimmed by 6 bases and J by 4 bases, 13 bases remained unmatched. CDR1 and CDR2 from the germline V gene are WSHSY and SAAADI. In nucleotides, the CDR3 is TGCGCCAGCAGGACCCTCGGGACAGGGCTACCTTACGAGCAGTACTTC. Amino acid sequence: CASRTLGTGLPYEQYF.

In DNA, the CDR3 is TGTGCCAGCAGCGACCTGGGGGGTTCAAACTATGGCTACACCTTC. Translation gives CASSDLGGSNYGYTF. The rearrangement joins TRBV21-1 to TRBJ1-2. TRBV21-1 is marked as a pseudogene. The CDR3 consists of 15 residues.

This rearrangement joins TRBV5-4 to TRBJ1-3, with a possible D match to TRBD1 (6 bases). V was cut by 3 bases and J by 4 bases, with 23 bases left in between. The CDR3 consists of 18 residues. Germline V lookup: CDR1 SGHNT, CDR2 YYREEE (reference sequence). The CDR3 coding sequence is TGTGCCAGCAGCTCGACACTACTAATGGGGGCGCAAGGAAACACCATATATTTT. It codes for CASSSTLLMGAQGNTIYF.

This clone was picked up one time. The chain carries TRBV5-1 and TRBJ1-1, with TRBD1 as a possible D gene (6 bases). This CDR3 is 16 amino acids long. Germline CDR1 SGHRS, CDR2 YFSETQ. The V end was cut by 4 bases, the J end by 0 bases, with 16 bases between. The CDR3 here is CASSTGTSIMNTEAFF. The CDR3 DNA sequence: TGCGCCAGCAGCACAGGGACATCGATAATGAACACTGAAGCTTTCTTT.

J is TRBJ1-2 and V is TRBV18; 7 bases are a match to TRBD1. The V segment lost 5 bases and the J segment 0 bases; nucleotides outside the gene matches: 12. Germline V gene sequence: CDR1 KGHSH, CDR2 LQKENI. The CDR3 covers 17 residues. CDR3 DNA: TGTGCCAGCTCAACAACAGGGGCCCAGGCAGCTAACTATGGCTACACCTTC. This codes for CASSTTGAQAANYGYTF.

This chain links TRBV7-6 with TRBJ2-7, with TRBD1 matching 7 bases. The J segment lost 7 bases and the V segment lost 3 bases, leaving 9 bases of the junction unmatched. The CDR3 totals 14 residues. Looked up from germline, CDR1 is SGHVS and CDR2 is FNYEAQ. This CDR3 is CASSFYTGDEEQYF. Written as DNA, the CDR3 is TGTGCCAGCAGCTTCTACACAGGGGATGAAGAGCAGTACTTC.